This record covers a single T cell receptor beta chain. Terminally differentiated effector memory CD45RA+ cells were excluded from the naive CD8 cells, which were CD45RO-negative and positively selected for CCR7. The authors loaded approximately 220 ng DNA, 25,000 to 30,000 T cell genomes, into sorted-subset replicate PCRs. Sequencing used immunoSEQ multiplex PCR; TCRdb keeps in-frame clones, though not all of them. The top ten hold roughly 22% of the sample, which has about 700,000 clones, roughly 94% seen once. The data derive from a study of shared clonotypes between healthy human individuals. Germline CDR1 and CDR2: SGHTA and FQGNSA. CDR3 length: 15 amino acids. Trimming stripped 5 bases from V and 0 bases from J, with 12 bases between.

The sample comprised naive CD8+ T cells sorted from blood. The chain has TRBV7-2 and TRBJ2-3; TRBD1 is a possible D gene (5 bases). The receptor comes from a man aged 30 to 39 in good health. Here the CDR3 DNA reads TGTGCCAGCAGCCCTGGGGCGACCAGCACAGATACGCAGTATTTT. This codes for CASSPGATSTDTQYF.